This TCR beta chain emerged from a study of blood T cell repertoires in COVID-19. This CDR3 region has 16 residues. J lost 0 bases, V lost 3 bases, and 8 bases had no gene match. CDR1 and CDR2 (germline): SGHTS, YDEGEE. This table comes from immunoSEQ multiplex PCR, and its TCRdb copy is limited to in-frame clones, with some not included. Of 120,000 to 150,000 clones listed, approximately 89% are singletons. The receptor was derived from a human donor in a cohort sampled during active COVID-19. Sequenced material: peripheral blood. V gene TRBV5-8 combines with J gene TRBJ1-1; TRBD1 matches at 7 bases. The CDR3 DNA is TGTGCCAGCAGCTCGGGACAGTTACTAATGAACACTGAAGCTTTCTTT. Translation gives CASSSGQLLMNTEAFF.